This TCR beta chain was obtained from a study of T cell clonality in common variable immunodeficiency. Most patients and controls had Caucasian heritage. Assay used: immunoSEQ multiplex PCR; TCRdb lists only in-frame clones, some missing. The sample lists roughly 50,000 clones, none appearing once, the ten largest making up 3.4%. This CDR3 region has 15 residues. Germline V gene data show CDR1 as DFQATT and CDR2 as SNEGSKA (reference sequence). V lost 5 bases to trimming and J lost 0 bases, with 17 bases between them. This clone was seen repeatedly, ten times or more. The read ends 3 residues shy of where the CDR3 ends; the end is completed using the germline J gene.

The source material was peripheral blood mononuclear cells. The clonotype comes from a person between 18 and 75 years old in good health. The chain is built from TRBV20-1 and TRBJ2-7; D not certain. The sequenced CDR3 bases are TGCAGTGCTTCCCGCGGTCTGAGCACCTCCTACGAG. Protein: CSASRGLSTSYE. The entire CDR3 protein is CSASRGLSTSYEQYF.